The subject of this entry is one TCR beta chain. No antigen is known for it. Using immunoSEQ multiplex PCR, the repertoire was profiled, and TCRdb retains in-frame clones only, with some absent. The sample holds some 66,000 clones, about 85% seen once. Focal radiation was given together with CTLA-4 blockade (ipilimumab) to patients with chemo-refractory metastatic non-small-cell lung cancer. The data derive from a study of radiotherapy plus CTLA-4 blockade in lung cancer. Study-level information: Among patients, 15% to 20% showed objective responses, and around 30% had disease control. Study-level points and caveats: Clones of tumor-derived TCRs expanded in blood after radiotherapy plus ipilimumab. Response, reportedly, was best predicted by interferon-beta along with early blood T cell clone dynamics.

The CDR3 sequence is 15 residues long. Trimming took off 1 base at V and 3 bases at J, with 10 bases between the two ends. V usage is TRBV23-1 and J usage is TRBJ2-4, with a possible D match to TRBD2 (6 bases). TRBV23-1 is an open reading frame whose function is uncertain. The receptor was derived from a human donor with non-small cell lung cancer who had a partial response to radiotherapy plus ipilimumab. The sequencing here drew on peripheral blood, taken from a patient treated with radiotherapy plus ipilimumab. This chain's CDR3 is CASSQLRGVKNIQYF. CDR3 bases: TGCGCCAGCAGTCAATTGCGGGGCGTCAAAAACATTCAGTACTTC.